The 9 T cell receptor beta chains below all came from one sample that was sequenced in a study of molecular identifiers for immune sequencing clone quantification. TCRdb reprocessed the PCR reads with MiXCR, giving one entry per CDR3 protein. This repertoire shows 85,000 to 95,000 distinct CDR3 sequences, 15% to 20% found once; its top ten account for 0.7% to 0.95%. Sequenced material: naive CD8+ T cells from blood, with Jurkat cell RNA spiked in. The subset: FACS-sorted CD8+CD4-CCR7+CD45RA+ naive T cells. Every receptor here comes from a human donor in good health. Some libraries in this study had Jurkat cell RNA spiked in.

This clonotype was observed many times. The chain combines TRBV7-9 with TRBJ2-3, with D hard to call. The CDR3 has 13 residues. Per the germline V gene, CDR1 is SEHNR and CDR2 is FQNEAQ (reference sequence). V dropped 2 bases and J dropped 0 bases, with 3 bases sitting between them. The chain's CDR3 is CASSLISTDTQYF. The DNA of the CDR3 is TGTGCCAGCAGCTTAATTAGCACAGATACGCAGTATTTT.

This clonotype has ten or more counts. This chain connects TRBV20-1 to TRBJ2-5, with TRBD1 matching over 7 bases. J lost 2 bases, V lost 3 bases, and 9 bases had no gene match. The CDR3 runs 15 residues. The germline CDR1 and CDR2 sequences are DFQATT and SNEGSKA (reference sequence). The CDR3 bases are TGCAGTGCTAGCTCGCTCGGGACAGTTCAAGAGACCCAGTACTTC. Amino acid sequence: CSASSLGTVQETQYF.

The table lists this clonotype with many counts. The chain links TRBV4-2 to TRBJ2-5; either TRBD1 or TRBD2 may fit D (5 bases each). This CDR3 is 16 amino acids long. Trimming removed 0 bases from V and 5 bases from J, with 16 bases in between. Looked up from germline, CDR1 is LGHNA and CDR2 is YNFKEQ. The DNA of the CDR3 is TGTGCCAGCAGCCAAGATGAGGGGTCGCCCTATGAGACCCAGTACTTC. It codes for CASSQDEGSPYETQYF.

The V call is TRBV6-1, the J call TRBJ2-7; perhaps TRBD2 as D (5 bases). The CDR3 sequence is 15 residues long. Germline values: CDR1 MNHNS, CDR2 SASEGT. The V end was cut by 6 bases, the J end by 0 bases, with 15 bases between. In DNA form, the CDR3 reads TGTGCCAGCAGGACCCGGGATCCGAGCTCCTACGAGCAGTACTTC. It specifies CASRTRDPSSYEQYF.

As regards this clonotype: The conserved phenylalanine or tryptophan normally closing the CDR3 is absent here, so this likely arose from a read error. V and J are TRBV12-3 or TRBV12-4 and TRBJ2-1, with D possibly being TRBD1 (6 bases). V lost 4 bases and J 3 bases, leaving 13 bases between the germline ends. The CDR3 contains 15 residues. The CDR3 DNA sequence: TGTGCCAGCAGTTCCCTACCGGACAGCTACAATGAGCAGTTCCTC. It specifies CASSSLPDSYNEQFL.

This clonotype was seen repeatedly, ten times or more. The J gene is TRBJ1-1, the V gene TRBV10-3; D is ambiguous. The CDR3 loop spans 13 amino acids. V was cut by 6 bases and J by 0 bases, with 8 bases left in between. CDR1 is ENHRY, CDR2 SYGVKD, per germline. CDR3 nucleotide sequence: TGTGCCATCAGGGACGGCATGAACACTGAAGCTTTCTTT. Encoded protein: CAIRDGMNTEAFF.

This clonotype has a count of ten or more. The genes are TRBV7-9 and TRBJ2-7; no clear D gene. Trimming pared 5 bases from V and 5 bases from J, leaving 19 bases between. The CDR3 totals 15 residues. The germline V gene has CDR1 SEHNR and CDR2 FQNEAQ (reference sequence). This CDR3 reads CASSQDNILGDEQYF. Written as DNA, the CDR3 is TGTGCCAGCAGCCAAGACAATATACTTGGGGACGAGCAGTACTTC.

This clonotype was recorded at least ten times. The rearrangement joins TRBV6-2 or TRBV6-3 to TRBJ2-5, with 12 bases fitting TRBD2. From germline, CDR1 is MNHEY and CDR2 SVGEGT. This CDR3 has 15 amino acids. The V and J ends lost 5 bases and 5 bases, in that order; junction bases with no gene match: 6. The CDR3 is CASSPTSGRRETQYF. DNA for the CDR3: TGTGCCAGCAGTCCGACTAGCGGGAGACGGGAGACCCAGTACTTC.

This clonotype was seen ten or more times. The chain has TRBV4-3 and TRBJ2-7; D gene uncertain. CDR3 length: 15 amino acids. Between the trimmed V and J ends, which lost 4 bases and 4 bases, there was a span of 17 bases. Germline CDR1 LGHNA, CDR2 YSLEER. CDR3 sequence: CASSLATSEPYEQYF. The CDR3 DNA reads as TGCGCCAGCAGCCTTGCCACGTCCGAGCCTTACGAGCAGTACTTC.